Detailed here is one T cell receptor (beta chain). The data were obtained in a study of PD-L1 blockade in urothelial cancer. Overall study context: Patients had received 0 to 3 prior chemotherapy regimens. The analyses of blood took place 3 weeks (second dose) and 6 weeks after treatment start.

Trimming removed 5 bases from V and 1 base from J; junction bases left unmatched: 1. CDR3 length: 14 residues. In germline, CDR1 is MNHEY, CDR2 SVGAGI. The sample's time point: pretreatment peripheral blood. TCRdb keeps only in-frame clones here, not all; method: immunoSEQ multiplex PCR. The sample has 85,000 to 95,000 clones, almost 90% seen once. This receptor was identified in a man in his 60s with urothelial cancer. The V call is TRBV6-5, the J call TRBJ2-2; TRBD1 agrees at 7 bases. The material sequenced was PBMCs, taken around atezolizumab (anti-PD-L1) treatment. The CDR3, as DNA: TGTGCCAGCAGTCGGACAGGGAACACCGGGGAGCTGTTTTTT. Its translation: CASSRTGNTGELFF.